Sequencing of this T cell receptor (beta chain) was carried out in a study of blood T cell repertoires in COVID-19. Across the whole study: Samples of COVID-19 (acute and convalescent) were obtained from the United States, Italy and Spain. Sample material is recorded as cDNA or gDNA derived from T cells, B-cell-depleted T cells, or PBMCs.

TCRdb keeps only in-frame clones here, not all; method: immunoSEQ multiplex PCR. The sample records around 98,000 clones, roughly 84% being singletons. The sequenced sample was peripheral blood. The receptor comes from a woman aged 55-69 years with acute or convalescent COVID-19.

The CDR3 DNA follows: TGCGCCAGCAGCATACCGACAGGGGGTCGTAGGACCGGGGAGCTGTTTTTT. Amino acids: CASSIPTGGRRTGELFF. The genes are TRBV5-1 and TRBJ2-2; 9 bases map to TRBD1. J gave up 5 bases and V 4 bases, and 12 bases lay outside the gene matches. The CDR3 sequence is 17 residues long. Germline V CDR1 and CDR2: SGHRS, YFSETQ.